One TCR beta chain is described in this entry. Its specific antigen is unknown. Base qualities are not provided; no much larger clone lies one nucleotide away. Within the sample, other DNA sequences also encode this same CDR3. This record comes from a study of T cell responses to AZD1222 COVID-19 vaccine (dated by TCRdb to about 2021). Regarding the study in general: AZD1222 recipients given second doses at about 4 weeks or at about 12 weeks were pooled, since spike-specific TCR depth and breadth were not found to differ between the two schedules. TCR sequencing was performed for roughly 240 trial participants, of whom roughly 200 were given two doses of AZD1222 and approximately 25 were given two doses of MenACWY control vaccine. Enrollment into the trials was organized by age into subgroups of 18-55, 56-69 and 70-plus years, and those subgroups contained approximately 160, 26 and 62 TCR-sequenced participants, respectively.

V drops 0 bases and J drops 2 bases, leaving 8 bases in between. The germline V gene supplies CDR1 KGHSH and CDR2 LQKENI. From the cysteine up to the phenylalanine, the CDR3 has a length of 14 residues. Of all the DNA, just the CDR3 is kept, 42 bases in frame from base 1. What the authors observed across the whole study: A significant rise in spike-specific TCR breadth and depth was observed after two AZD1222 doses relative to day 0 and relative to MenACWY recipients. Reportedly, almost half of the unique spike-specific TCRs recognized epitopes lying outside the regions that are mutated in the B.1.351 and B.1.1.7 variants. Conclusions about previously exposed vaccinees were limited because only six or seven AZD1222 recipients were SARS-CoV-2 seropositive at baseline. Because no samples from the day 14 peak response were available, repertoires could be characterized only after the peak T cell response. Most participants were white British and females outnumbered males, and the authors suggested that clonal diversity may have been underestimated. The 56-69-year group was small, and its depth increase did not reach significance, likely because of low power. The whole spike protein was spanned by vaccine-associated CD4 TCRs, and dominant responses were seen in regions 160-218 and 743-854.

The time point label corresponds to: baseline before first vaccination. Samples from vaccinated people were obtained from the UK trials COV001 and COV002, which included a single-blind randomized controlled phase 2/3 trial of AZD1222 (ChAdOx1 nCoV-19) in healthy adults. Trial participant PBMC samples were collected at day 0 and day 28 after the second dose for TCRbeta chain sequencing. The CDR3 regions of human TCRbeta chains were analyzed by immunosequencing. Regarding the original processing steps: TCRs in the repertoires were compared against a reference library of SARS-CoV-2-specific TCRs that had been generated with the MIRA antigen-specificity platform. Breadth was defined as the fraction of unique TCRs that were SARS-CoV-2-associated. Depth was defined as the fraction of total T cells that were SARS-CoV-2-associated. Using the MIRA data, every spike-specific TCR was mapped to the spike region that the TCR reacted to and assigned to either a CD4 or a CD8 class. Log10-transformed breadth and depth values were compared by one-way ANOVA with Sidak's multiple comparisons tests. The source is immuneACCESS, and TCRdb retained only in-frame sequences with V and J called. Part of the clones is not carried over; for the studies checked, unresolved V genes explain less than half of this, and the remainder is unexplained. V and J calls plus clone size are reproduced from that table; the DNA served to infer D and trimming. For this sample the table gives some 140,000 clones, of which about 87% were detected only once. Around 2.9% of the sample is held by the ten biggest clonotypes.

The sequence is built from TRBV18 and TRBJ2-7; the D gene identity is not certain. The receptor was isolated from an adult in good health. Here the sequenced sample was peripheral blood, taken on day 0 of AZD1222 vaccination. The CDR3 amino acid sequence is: CASSPPGSPYEQYF. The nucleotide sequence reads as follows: TGTGCCAGCTCACCACCGGGGTCCCCCTACGAGCAGTACTTC.